The T cell receptor beta chain under discussion was sequenced for a study of T-cell memory formation after mild COVID-19. J was trimmed by 5 bases and V by 3 bases; bases with no gene match: 8. The germline V gene has CDR1 PRHDT and CDR2 FYEKMQ (reference sequence). This CDR3 has 16 residues. TCRdb ran MiXCR on the 5' RACE reads and lists one entry per CDR3 protein. The sample includes roughly 370,000 distinct CDR3 sequences, 16% of them seen just once. Overall study findings and caveats: Mostly located in CM and EM were contracting CD4+ clones, with contracting CD8+ clones located in EMRA.

To note about this clonotype: The antigen is undetermined.

Material for sequencing was PBMCs or a T cell subset sorted from them (not recorded which). The sequence was collected from a man aged 18 to 29 who had mild COVID-19 (a few samples of this study predate the infection). Cell type and time point are not known. The gene calls are TRBV13 and TRBJ2-5, with 11 bases identical to TRBD2. The CDR3 nucleotides are TGTGCCAGCAGCTTCACGGGACTAGCGGCGGGGGAGACCCAGTACTTC. It specifies CASSFTGLAAGETQYF. Drawing the rest from reference TRBV13 and TRBJ2-5, the complete variable domain is AAGVIQSPRHLIKEKRETATLKCYPIPRHDTVYWYQQGPGQDPQFLISFYEKMQSDKGSIPDRFSAQQFSDYHSELNMSSLELGDSALYFCASSFTGLAAGETQYFGPGTRLLVL.